The sequence of this T cell receptor beta chain was determined in a study of blood T cell repertoires in COVID-19. About the research overall: Italy, Spain and the United States were the sources of the convalescent and acute COVID-19 samples. T cells, B-cell-depleted T cells, or PBMCs supplied cDNA or gDNA.

Germline V gene sequence: CDR1 SGHAT, CDR2 FQNNGV. The V gene lost 1 base and the J gene lost 14 bases, with 17 bases spanning the gap. The CDR3 sequence is 13 residues long. Methods used by the authors: Amplification of reference gene primers was used by the study to estimate nucleated cell counts. TCRdb's table, derived via immunoSEQ multiplex PCR, lists solely in-frame clones and lacks some. From that table come the V and J calls and clone size; the DNA was used to work out D and trimming. This table has 200,000 to 250,000 clones, 83% appearing once. This clone was seen just once. Followed longitudinally, the Seattle patients had been enrolled during active infection.

V usage is TRBV11-2 and J usage is TRBJ1-2, with D uncertain. Sequences were obtained from peripheral blood. This TCR derives from a woman aged 25-40 years with COVID-19, enrolled during active disease. The CDR3: CASSLAWPPLVTF. CDR3 nucleotides: TGTGCCAGCAGCTTAGCTTGGCCCCCTCTAGTGACCTTC.